The 30 T cell receptor beta chains in this list originate from one sample, sequenced in a study of blood T cell repertoires in COVID-19 (TCRdb year 2020). The protocol used for the library was the immunoSEQ multiplex PCR assay. TCRdb carries this immuneACCESS record with in-frame sequences only. Its versions omit some clonotypes, under half of them owing to an unresolved V gene in the studies checked, with the rest unexplained. The table for this sample lists around 140,000 clones; roughly 88% of them were counted only once. 28% of the sample is taken by the ten largest. The sample comprised peripheral blood. The receptors originated from a human donor in a cohort sampled during active COVID-19.

The chain employs TRBV30 and TRBJ1-4, with 9 bases matching TRBD1. V was clipped by 3 bases and J by 8 bases; unmatched bases: 10. This CDR3 region has 15 residues. Germline CDR1 is GTSNPN and CDR2 is SVGIG (reference sequence). The DNA of the CDR3 is TGTGCCTGGAGAAATACAGGGGGCCGGAGAGAAAAACTGTTTTTT. It is translated as CAWRNTGGRREKLFF.

This chain uses TRBV6-5 with TRBJ2-7; a weak D match, TRBD1 (5 bases). CDR3 length: 13 residues. Germline V gene sequence: CDR1 MNHEY, CDR2 SVGAGI. Deletions cut 6 bases from V and 2 bases from J, with 11 bases between. In DNA, the CDR3 is TGTGCCAGCAGGCTGACAGCAGCCTACGAGCAGTACTTC. Protein: CASRLTAAYEQYF.

In this sample, this clone turned up once. The rearrangement joins TRBV7-9 to TRBJ1-6, with 7 nucleotides matching TRBD1. The germline V gene has CDR1 SEHNR and CDR2 FQNEAQ (reference sequence). J was trimmed by 8 bases and V by 5 bases; bases with no gene match: 6. The CDR3 spans 14 residues. The CDR3 protein is CASSETGLHSPLHF. Written as DNA, the CDR3 is TGTGCCAGCAGCGAGACAGGGTTGCATTCACCCCTCCACTTT.

The CDR3 loop reads CASSLVFKLYYNEQFF. CDR3 coding DNA: TGTGCCAGCAGCTTAGTTTTCAAGCTATACTACAATGAGCAGTTCTTC. V usage is TRBV7-9 and J usage is TRBJ2-1; D uncertain. This CDR3 is 16 amino acids long. The germline V gene encodes CDR1 SEHNR and CDR2 FQNEAQ (reference sequence). Trimming cost V 1 base and J 3 bases, with 13 bases left between them.

The chain recombines TRBV10-3 with TRBJ1-1; 7 bases agree with TRBD1. Germline CDR1 ENHRY, CDR2 SYGVKD. Trimming removed 5 bases from V and 1 base from J; junction bases left unmatched: 7. CDR3 length: 15 amino acids. The CDR3 DNA sequence: TGTGCCATCAGTTTCGGGACAGAAAAGAACACTGAAGCTTTCTTT. This gives the protein CAISFGTEKNTEAFF.

The V call is TRBV10-3, the J call TRBJ2-7; a weak D match, TRBD1 (6 bases). V gave up 3 bases and J gave up 2 bases, with 20 bases separating them. The CDR3 has 17 residues. Germline CDR1 is ENHRY and CDR2 is SYGVKD. CDR3 bases: TGTGCCATCAGTGAACTTAGGGACATATCATTCGCCTACGAGCAGTACTTC. Its protein product is CAISELRDISFAYEQYF.

The J gene is TRBJ2-1, the V gene TRBV12-5, with 10 bases that match TRBD1. The CDR3 totals 15 residues. In germline, CDR1 is LGHNT, CDR2 FRNRAP. V was clipped by 5 bases and J by 9 bases; unmatched bases: 10. CDR3 DNA: TGTGCTAGTGGTGTCCGACAGGGGGCAGTGCCTGAGCAGTTCTTC. Protein: CASGVRQGAVPEQFF.

The sample holds one count of this clone. This rearrangement joins TRBV21-1 to TRBJ2-5; TRBD2, the D gene given by the table, was not confirmed from the DNA. TRBV21-1 is described as a pseudogene. CDR3 length: 16 amino acids. The CDR3 region is CASSKGAGMGGETQYF. CDR3 in DNA: TGTGCCAGCAGCAAAGGAGCAGGGATGGGGGGTGAGACCCAGTACTTC.

The genes are TRBV2 and TRBJ2-1, with 9 positions matching TRBD1. Trimming took 6 bases from V and 3 from J; bases not matched to a gene: 6. Looked up from germline, CDR1 is SNHLY and CDR2 is FYNNEI. CDR3 length: 15 amino acids. CDR3 sequence reads: CASRKGQGGYNEQFF. DNA of the CDR3: TGTGCCAGCAGAAAGGGACAGGGAGGCTACAATGAGCAGTTCTTC.

The chain is built from TRBV6-2 or TRBV6-3 and TRBJ1-1; TRBD1 matches 7 bases. Germline lookup yields CDR1 MNHEY and CDR2 SVGEGT. V lost 1 base, J lost 3 bases, and 2 bases stayed unmatched. The CDR3 is 14 residues long. Here the CDR3 DNA reads TGTGCCAGCAGTTACTTCCAGGGGGACACTGAAGCTTTCTTT. This encodes CASSYFQGDTEAFF.

This clone has just one count. The chain has TRBV4-1 and TRBJ2-5; 9 nucleotides agree with TRBD1. J was trimmed by 4 bases and V by 4 bases; bases with no gene match: 7. CDR1 and CDR2 (germline): MGHRA, YSYEKL. The CDR3 is 15 residues long. CDR3 in DNA: TGCGCCAGCAGCCGGGGCGGGACAGGGAGAGAGACCCAGTACTTC. Translated: CASSRGGTGRETQYF.

The V and J genes are TRBV7-8 and TRBJ2-5, with D possibly TRBD2 on 6 matching bases. Germline V CDR1 and CDR2: SGHVS, FQNEAQ. V lost 5 bases to trimming and J lost 7 bases, with 17 bases between them. There are 14 residues in the CDR3. The CDR3 DNA sequence: TGTGCCAGCAGCCTCGACTCGCTGGGGGGGACCCAGTACTTC. Amino acid sequence: CASSLDSLGGTQYF.

The V and J genes are TRBV9 and TRBJ2-1; 10 bases agree with TRBD1. Trimming removed 1 base from V and 4 bases from J; junction bases left unmatched: 2. This CDR3 spans 15 amino acids. Looked up from germline, CDR1 is SGDLS and CDR2 is YYNGEE. In DNA form, the CDR3 reads TGTGCCAGCAGCGTAATGGGACAGGGGTACAATGAGCAGTTCTTC. This gives the protein CASSVMGQGYNEQFF.

The CDR3 DNA is TGTGCCAGCAGTGACCCATACTCAACAGGGGGCGGTTCACCCCTCCACTTT. Residues: CASSDPYSTGGGSPLHF. The rearrangement joins TRBV25-1 to TRBJ1-6, with 9 bases fitting TRBD1. This CDR3 has 17 residues. Germline V lookup: CDR1 MGHDK, CDR2 SYGVNS. The V gene end was trimmed by 3 bases and the J gene end by 9 bases; junction bases not matched to a gene: 12.

The V call is TRBV7-3, the J call TRBJ2-1; 12 nucleotides agree with TRBD2. This CDR3 spans 15 amino acids. From germline, CDR1 is SGHTA and CDR2 FQGTGA. V gave up 5 bases and J gave up 7 bases; unmatched junction bases: 6. The CDR3 sequence: CASSLGLAGNNEQFF. CDR3 sequence (DNA): TGTGCCAGCAGCCTAGGACTAGCGGGGAATAATGAGCAGTTCTTC.

J is TRBJ1-1 and V is TRBV11-1, with 7 bases lining up with TRBD1. Germline lookup yields CDR1 SGHAT and CDR2 FQDESV (reference sequence). The CDR3 totals 15 residues. V gave up 0 bases and J gave up 6 bases; unmatched junction bases: 7. The chain's CDR3 is CASSLAQGVKAEAFF. The CDR3 coding sequence is TGTGCCAGCAGCTTAGCTCAGGGGGTAAAGGCTGAAGCTTTCTTT. The variable domain in full, with the rest retrieved from reference TRBV11-1 and TRBJ1-1, is EAEVAQSPRYKITEKSQAVAFWCDPISGHATLYWYRQILGQGPELLVQFQDESVVDDSQLPKDRFSAERLKGVDSTLKIQPAELGDSAMYLCASSLAQGVKAEAFFGQGTRLTVV.

This rearrangement joins TRBV27 to TRBJ2-1; 9 bases are shared with TRBD2. The germline V gene encodes CDR1 MNHEY and CDR2 SMNVEV (reference sequence). The ends lost 2 bases at V and 3 bases at J; junction bases unmatched: 2. This CDR3 is built from 15 residues. The CDR3 loop reads CASSLGRGGYNEQFF. CDR3 nucleotide sequence: TGTGCCAGCAGTTTAGGGCGGGGGGGCTACAATGAGCAGTTCTTC.

The chain uses TRBV19 and TRBJ2-2, with TRBD1 matching over 9 bases. Germline CDR1 reads LNHDA; CDR2 reads SQIVND (reference sequence). The CDR3 totals 15 residues. V lost 7 bases, J lost 5 bases, and 8 bases stayed unmatched. The CDR3 spells CASIQTGGYTGELFF. The CDR3, as DNA: TGTGCCAGTATCCAAACAGGGGGCTATACCGGGGAGCTGTTTTTT.

The chain uses TRBV29-1 and TRBJ1-3, with a weak D call TRBD1 (5 bases). V was cut by 2 bases and J by 4 bases, with 9 bases left in between. Germline V lookup: CDR1 SQVTM, CDR2 ANQGSEA. There are 13 residues in the CDR3. The CDR3 DNA sequence: TGCAGCGTTGAACAGGGCCGCGGAAACACCATATATTTT. Translation gives CSVEQGRGNTIYF.

The sample holds one count of this clone. This sequence joins TRBV5-6 and TRBJ2-1, with 10 bases aligning to TRBD2. The germline V gene encodes CDR1 SGHDT and CDR2 YYEEEE. Trimming at V came to 1 base and at J to 7 bases, leaving 11 bases not matched to a gene. CDR3 size: 17 residues. The CDR3 is CASSLRRSLAGINEQFF. The CDR3 DNA sequence: TGTGCCAGCAGCTTGAGGAGGTCACTAGCGGGGATAAATGAGCAGTTCTTC.

The rearrangement joins TRBV7-8 to TRBJ2-5, with 7 bases lining up with TRBD2. CDR3 length equals 14 residues. Trimming took 3 bases from V and 0 from J; bases not matched to a gene: 1. Per the germline V gene, CDR1 is SGHVS and CDR2 is FQNEAQ. The CDR3 DNA reads TGTGCCAGCAGCTTCGGGGGGTACCAAGAGACCCAGTACTTC. It is translated as CASSFGGYQETQYF.

The V call is TRBV2, the J call TRBJ1-5; D unclear. This CDR3 contains 14 residues. Germline CDR1 and CDR2: SNHLY and FYNNEI. Deletions cut 6 bases from V and 3 bases from J, with 12 bases between. The DNA for the CDR3 is TGTGCCAGCAGGGTTTCCTATTCCAATCAGCCCCAGCATTTT. Translation gives CASRVSYSNQPQHF.

The chain carries TRBV4-1 and TRBJ1-5; TRBD1 matches at 7 bases. The CDR3 is 16 amino acids. The J segment lost 0 bases and the V segment lost 2 bases, leaving 4 bases of the junction unmatched. Germline CDR1 reads MGHRA; CDR2 reads YSYEKL. The CDR3 region has the DNA TGCGCCAGCAGCCAAAGGGACAGCTATAGCAATCAGCCCCAGCATTTT. Protein sequence: CASSQRDSYSNQPQHF.

The J gene is TRBJ1-1, the V gene TRBV11-1; TRBD1 might be the D (5 bases). Trimming stripped 5 bases from V and 4 bases from J, with 14 bases between. CDR3 length: 14 residues. The V gene's germline CDR1 is SGHAT and CDR2 FQDESV (reference sequence). This CDR3 reads CASSLGAPGTEAFF. The CDR3, as DNA: TGTGCCAGCAGCCTAGGGGCCCCCGGCACTGAAGCTTTCTTT.

The J gene is TRBJ1-1, the V gene TRBV30, with 8 bases matching TRBD1. Per the germline V gene, CDR1 is GTSNPN and CDR2 is SVGIG (reference sequence). The CDR3 has 17 amino acids. J lost 0 bases, V lost 0 bases, and 9 bases had no gene match. CDR3 coding DNA: TGTGCCTGGAGTGTACCAGGGGGCAGGGGGATGAACACTGAAGCTTTCTTT. This encodes CAWSVPGGRGMNTEAFF.

This clone was observed a few times. V usage is TRBV18 and J usage is TRBJ2-2; maybe TRBD1 (5 bases). Trimming removed 1 base at V and 3 bases at J, with 9 bases between. Germline V gene sequence: CDR1 KGHSH, CDR2 LQKENI. The length of the CDR3 is 15 residues. The CDR3 protein is CASSPLWTYTGELFF. In nucleotides, the CDR3 is TGTGCCAGCTCACCACTATGGACATACACCGGGGAGCTGTTTTTT.

This chain joins TRBV7-9 and TRBJ2-7, with D possibly TRBD2 on 6 matching bases. V dropped 3 bases and J dropped 0 bases, with 12 bases sitting between them. This CDR3 is 15 amino acids long. The V gene's germline CDR1 is SEHNR and CDR2 FQNEAQ (reference sequence). The CDR3 reads CASSFWDFSSYEQYF. The CDR3 region has the DNA TGTGCCAGCAGCTTCTGGGACTTTAGCTCCTACGAGCAGTACTTC.

The V call is TRBV5-1, the J call TRBJ2-7, with D perhaps TRBD2 (6 bases). CDR3 length: 15 amino acids. Germline-derived CDR1 and CDR2 are SGHRS and YFSETQ. Trimming pared 4 bases from V and 2 bases from J, leaving 16 bases between. CDR3 region: CASSKTGTLAYEQYF. CDR3 nucleotides: TGCGCCAGCAGCAAAACCGGGACTCTTGCCTACGAGCAGTACTTC.

CDR3 loop: CASSIQGARYNEQFF. The CDR3 nucleotides read TGTGCCAGTAGTATACAGGGGGCGCGGTACAATGAGCAGTTCTTC. J is TRBJ2-1 and V is TRBV19; 8 nucleotides match TRBD1. The CDR3 is made up of 15 amino acids. The J segment lost 4 bases and the V segment lost 2 bases, leaving 4 bases of the junction unmatched. Per the germline V gene, CDR1 is LNHDA and CDR2 is SQIVND (reference sequence). Variable domain in full (rest from reference TRBV19 and TRBJ2-1): DGGITQSPKYLFRKEGQNVTLSCEQNLNHDAMYWYRQDPGQGLRLIYYSQIVNDFQKGDIAEGYSVSREKKESFPLTVTSAQKNPTAFYLCASSIQGARYNEQFFGPGTRLTVL.

This clone was picked up one time. V gene TRBV19 combines with J gene TRBJ1-5, with 7 bases identical to TRBD1. The CDR3 has 13 residues. Germline loops: CDR1 LNHDA, CDR2 SQIVND (reference sequence). V was clipped by 4 bases and J by 7 bases; unmatched bases: 4. CDR3 bases: TGTGCCAGTAGTAGACAGGGTGGGCAGCCCCAGCATTTT. This encodes CASSRQGGQPQHF.